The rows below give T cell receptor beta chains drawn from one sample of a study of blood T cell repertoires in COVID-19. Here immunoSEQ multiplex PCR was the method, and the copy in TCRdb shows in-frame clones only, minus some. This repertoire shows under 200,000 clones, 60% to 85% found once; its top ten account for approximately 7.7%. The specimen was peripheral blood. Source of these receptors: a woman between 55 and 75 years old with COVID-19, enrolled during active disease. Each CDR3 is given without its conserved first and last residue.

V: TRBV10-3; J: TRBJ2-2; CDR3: AISSGTGELF
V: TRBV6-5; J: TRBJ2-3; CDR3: ASSQGARTDTQY
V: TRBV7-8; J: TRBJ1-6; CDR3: ASSLGQKNSPLH
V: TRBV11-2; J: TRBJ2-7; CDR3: ASSLGRLSSYEQY
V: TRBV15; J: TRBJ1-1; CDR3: ATSRETQVAEAF
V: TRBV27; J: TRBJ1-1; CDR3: ASSSQGAKKAF
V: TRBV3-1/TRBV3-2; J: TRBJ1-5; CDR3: ASSGDRGGQPQH
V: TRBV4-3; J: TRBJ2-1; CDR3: ASSQVVLAGYNEQF
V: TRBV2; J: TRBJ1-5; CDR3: ASTGTDPYSNQPQH
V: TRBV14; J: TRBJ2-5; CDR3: ASRVTGLGETQY